These T cell receptor beta chains were read from a single sample in a study of OX40 agonist ivuxolimab in advanced cancers. Produced via immunoSEQ multiplex PCR; TCRdb's table is partial and in-frame only. This table has 100,000 to 120,000 clones, approximately 89% appearing once. The sequencing here drew on CD4+ or CD8+ T cells sorted from blood, taken in a trial of the OX40 agonist ivuxolimab. These receptors originate from an adult with an advanced solid tumor such as melanoma, head and neck, liver or kidney cancer. CDR3s include the opening cysteine and the closing phenylalanine or tryptophan. D genes are given only for firm matches. Rows may omit the clone size; those that give it use once, few, many or a size class.

v_call,d_call,clone_size,j_call,cdr3_nt,cdr3_aa
TRBV19,NA,NA,TRBJ1-5,TGTGCCAGTAGTATTGGGGCGGGCAATCAGCCCCAGCATTTT,CASSIGAGNQPQHF
TRBV6-5,NA,NA,TRBJ2-5,TGTGCCAGCAGTTACTCTGGGGGCGAGGCTGAGACCCAGTACTTC,CASSYSGGEAETQYF
TRBV5-1,NA,NA,TRBJ2-5,TGCGCCAGCAGCTTAGAGCCGGGGGCCCTAGGAGAGACCCAGTACTTC,CASSLEPGALGETQYF
TRBV19,TRBD1,NA,TRBJ1-2,TGTGCCAGTAGTTACCGGGACAGTCGCGGCTACACCTTC,CASSYRDSRGYTF
TRBV7-9,TRBD1,NA,TRBJ2-5,TGTGCCAGCAGCCGAGGGACAGGAGAGACCCAGTACTTC,CASSRGTGETQYF
TRBV5-1,NA,NA,TRBJ1-1,TGCGCCAGCAGCTCCCTACAGGGAAGCACTGAAGCTTTCTTT,CASSSLQGSTEAFF
TRBV5-4,TRBD1,NA,TRBJ2-7,TGTGCCAGCAGCCCCGCTACCGCCAGGACAGGGGGCCACCCCTACGAGCAGTACTTC,CASSPATARTGGHPYEQYF
TRBV2,NA,NA,TRBJ1-4,TGTGCCAGCAGTGATACAGGAGCAACTAATGAAAAACTGTTTTTT,CASSDTGATNEKLFF
TRBV7-2,NA,few,TRBJ1-2,TGTGCCAGCAGCTTCGAGTACAGGGTTGGCTACACCTTC,CASSFEYRVGYTF
TRBV7-6,TRBD1,once,TRBJ1-5,TGTGCCAGCAGCCCGGGACAGGGGCGATCCCAGCCCCAGCATTTT,CASSPGQGRSQPQHF
TRBV19,NA,NA,TRBJ1-1,TGTGCCAGTAGTCCGACACCCCGGAACACTGAAGCTTTCTTT,CASSPTPRNTEAFF
TRBV18,TRBD1,NA,TRBJ1-4,TGTGCCAGCTCACCACCCGGACAGGGCGGGGAAAAACTGTTTTTT,CASSPPGQGGEKLFF
TRBV5-3,NA,NA,TRBJ2-7,TGTGCCAGCAGCCGGGGACACCGCGACGAGCAGTACTTC,CASSRGHRDEQYF
TRBV7-2,TRBD2,NA,TRBJ2-7,TGTGCCAGCAGCCCCACCGGGACTAGAGTGAAGGGTGACGAGCAGTACTTC,CASSPTGTRVKGDEQYF
TRBV5-4,TRBD1,NA,TRBJ2-7,TGTGCCAGCAGCCGGACAGGGGGTCAGTACGAGCAGTACTTC,CASSRTGGQYEQYF
TRBV30,NA,NA,TRBJ1-2,TGTGCCTGGAGTGTACCACGGCAGATCTATGGCTACACCTTC,CAWSVPRQIYGYTF
TRBV7-3,TRBD1,NA,TRBJ1-1,TGTGCCAGCAGCTCGACAGGGGGTAACACTGAAGCTTTCTTT,CASSSTGGNTEAFF
TRBV28,NA,NA,TRBJ1-1,TGTGCCAGCAGTTTAACGGTCAGGGTCTGGGAGAACACTGAAGCTTTCTTT,CASSLTVRVWENTEAFF
TRBV5-4,NA,NA,TRBJ1-6,TGTGCCAGCAGCTTTAACAGGGTCCTAGGGACACCCCTCCACTTT,CASSFNRVLGTPLHF
TRBV28,NA,NA,TRBJ1-1,TGTGCCAGCACCTTGGGGGCGCGTCACACTGAAGCTTTCTTT,CASTLGARHTEAFF
TRBV9,TRBD1,once,TRBJ1-2,TGTGCCAGCAGCGCCGGGACAGGGGGCGGCTACACCTTC,CASSAGTGGGYTF
TRBV5-1,NA,NA,TRBJ1-4,TGCGCCAGCAGCCGGGGCCCGGACTTTACAAGGGAAAAACTGTTTTTT,CASSRGPDFTREKLFF
TRBV28,NA,NA,TRBJ1-4,TGTGCCAGCATCGGAGTTACAACTAATGAAAAACTGTTTTTT,CASIGVTTNEKLFF
TRBV10-2,TRBD1,NA,TRBJ2-2,TGCGCCAGCATGACAGGGTCAGGCGGGGAGCTGTTTTTT,CASMTGSGGELFF
TRBV6-1,NA,NA,TRBJ1-4,TGTGCCAGCACCTCGGGAAATGAAAAACTGTTTTTT,CASTSGNEKLFF
TRBV6-1,NA,once,TRBJ2-7,TGTGCCAGCGCAAGGACAGCCTCAAGTTACGAGCAGTACTTC,CASARTASSYEQYF
TRBV19,TRBD2,once,TRBJ2-4,TGTGCCAGTAGTATGAGTCAGCTAGCGGTCAAAAACATTCAGTACTTC,CASSMSQLAVKNIQYF
TRBV29-1,NA,NA,TRBJ2-6,TGCAGCGTTTTAGGTGACTCTGGGGCCAACGTCCTGACTTTC,CSVLGDSGANVLTF
TRBV14,NA,NA,TRBJ2-3,TGTGCCAGCAGCCCAGGCCAATCGACAGATACGCAGTATTTT,CASSPGQSTDTQYF
TRBV11-2,NA,NA,TRBJ2-4,TGTGCCAGCAGCTTAGACCCGCAGGACATTCAGTACTTC,CASSLDPQDIQYF
TRBV7-2,NA,NA,TRBJ2-6,TGTGCCAGCAGCTTGTATGGGGCCAACGTCCTGACTTTC,CASSLYGANVLTF
TRBV4-2,NA,NA,TRBJ1-3,TGTGCCAGCAGCCAAGCCCAGAGGGCTGGAAACACCATATATTTT,CASSQAQRAGNTIYF